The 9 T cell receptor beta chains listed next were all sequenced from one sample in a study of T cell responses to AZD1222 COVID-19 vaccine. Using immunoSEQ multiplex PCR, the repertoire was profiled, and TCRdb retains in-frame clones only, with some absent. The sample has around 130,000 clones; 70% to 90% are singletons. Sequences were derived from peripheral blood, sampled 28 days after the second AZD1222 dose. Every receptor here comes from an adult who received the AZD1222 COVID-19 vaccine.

CDR3 nucleotides: TGTGCTAGTGGTTTGGTAACGGGAGATCAGCCCCAGCATTTT. It yields the protein CASGLVTGDQPQHF. V gene TRBV12-5 combines with J gene TRBJ1-5, with D hard to call. V dropped 0 bases and J dropped 5 bases, with 8 bases sitting between them. The CDR3 sequence is 14 residues long. The germline CDR1 and CDR2 sequences are LGHNT and FRNRAP.

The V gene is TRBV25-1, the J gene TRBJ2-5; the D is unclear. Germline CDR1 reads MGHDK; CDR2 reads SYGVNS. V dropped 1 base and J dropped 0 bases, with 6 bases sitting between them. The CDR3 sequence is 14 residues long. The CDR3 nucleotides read TGTGCCAGCAGTGAATCCCTGTACCAAGAGACCCAGTACTTC. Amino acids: CASSESLYQETQYF.

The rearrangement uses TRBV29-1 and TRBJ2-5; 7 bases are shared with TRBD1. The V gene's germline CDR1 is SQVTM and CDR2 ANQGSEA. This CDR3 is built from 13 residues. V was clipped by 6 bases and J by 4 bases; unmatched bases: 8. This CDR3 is CSVPGQAGETQYF. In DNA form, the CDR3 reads TGCAGCGTCCCCGGACAGGCGGGAGAGACCCAGTACTTC.

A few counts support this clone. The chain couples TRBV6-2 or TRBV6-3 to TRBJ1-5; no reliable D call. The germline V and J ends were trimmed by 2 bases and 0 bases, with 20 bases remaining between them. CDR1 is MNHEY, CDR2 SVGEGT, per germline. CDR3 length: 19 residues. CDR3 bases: TGTGCCAGCAGTTACCGTCCAGTTGTGGGGTATTATAGCAATCAGCCCCAGCATTTT. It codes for CASSYRPVVGYYSNQPQHF.

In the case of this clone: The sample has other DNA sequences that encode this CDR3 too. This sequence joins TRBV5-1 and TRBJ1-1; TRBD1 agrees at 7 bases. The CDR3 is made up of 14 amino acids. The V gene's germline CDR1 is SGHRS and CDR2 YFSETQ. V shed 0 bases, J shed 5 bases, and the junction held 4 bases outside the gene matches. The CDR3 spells CASSLGTGGTEAFF. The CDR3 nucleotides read TGCGCCAGCAGCTTGGGGACAGGCGGGACTGAAGCTTTCTTT.

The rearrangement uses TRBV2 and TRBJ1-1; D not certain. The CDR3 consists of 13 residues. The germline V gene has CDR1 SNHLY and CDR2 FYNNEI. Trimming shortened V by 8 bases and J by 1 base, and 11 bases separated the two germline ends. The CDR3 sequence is CASGEVPNTEAFF. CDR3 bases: TGTGCCAGCGGGGAGGTTCCGAACACTGAAGCTTTCTTT.

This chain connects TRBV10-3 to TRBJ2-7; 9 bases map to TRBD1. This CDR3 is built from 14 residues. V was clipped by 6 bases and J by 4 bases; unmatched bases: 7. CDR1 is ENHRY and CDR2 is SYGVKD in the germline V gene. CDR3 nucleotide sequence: TGTGCCATCAGCTCACCGGGACAGGGTTACGAGCAGTACTTC. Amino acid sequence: CAISSPGQGYEQYF.

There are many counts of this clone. CDR3 region: CASSFDRDQPQHF. The CDR3 nucleotides are TGCGCCAGCAGTTTCGACAGGGATCAGCCCCAGCATTTT. This chain joins TRBV10-2 and TRBJ1-5; the match to TRBD1 covers 7 bases. CDR1 and CDR2 (germline): WSHSY, SAAADI. The J segment lost 5 bases and the V segment lost 5 bases, leaving 3 bases of the junction unmatched. This CDR3 is built from 13 residues.

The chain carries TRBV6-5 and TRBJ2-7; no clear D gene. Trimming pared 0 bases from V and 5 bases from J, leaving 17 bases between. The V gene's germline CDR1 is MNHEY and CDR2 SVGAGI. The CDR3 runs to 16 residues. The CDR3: CASSYSIFTKRHEQYF. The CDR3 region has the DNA TGTGCCAGCAGTTACTCGATCTTCACCAAGCGCCACGAGCAGTACTTC.